This passage covers 27 T cell receptor beta chains from one sample sequenced in a study of blood T cell repertoires in COVID-19. Produced via immunoSEQ multiplex PCR; TCRdb's table is partial and in-frame only. The data show about 120,000 clones, 90% seen once. The specimen was peripheral blood. Source of these receptors: a woman aged 55 to 70 with COVID-19, enrolled during active disease.

This chain uses TRBV7-2 with TRBJ1-1, with no clear D. CDR1 and CDR2 (germline): SGHTA, FQGNSA. V shed 2 bases and J shed 1 base, with 8 bases lying between them. There are 14 residues in the CDR3. The CDR3 nucleotides are TGTGCCAGCAGCTTATACAGTCGGAACACTGAAGCTTTCTTT. Amino acid sequence: CASSLYSRNTEAFF.

CDR3 DNA: TGTGCCAGCGGACAGACAGGGAGAGTTGGCTACACCTTC. Its protein product is CASGQTGRVGYTF. The chain links TRBV11-2 to TRBJ1-2, with TRBD1 identical over 7 bases. Germline V gene sequence: CDR1 SGHAT, CDR2 FQNNGV. V lost 8 bases and J lost 7; bases outside the gene matches: 10. This CDR3 has 13 residues.

This rearrangement joins TRBV4-1 to TRBJ1-2, with D possibly being TRBD1 (5 bases). V was cut by 0 bases and J by 4 bases, with 18 bases left in between. This CDR3 spans 17 amino acids. CDR1 and CDR2 (germline): MGHRA, YSYEKL. CDR3 loop: CASSQDAQPTDGYGYTF. CDR3 nucleotides: TGCGCCAGCAGCCAAGATGCCCAGCCGACAGACGGCTATGGCTACACCTTC.

This chain links TRBV7-9 with TRBJ1-2; 7 nucleotides align to TRBD1. Germline-derived CDR1 and CDR2 are SEHNR and FQNEAQ (reference sequence). The CDR3 has 16 residues. The junction had 7 bases not matched to a gene; V was cut back by 3 bases and J by 0 bases. The CDR3 reads CASSLPGQSSNYGYTF. DNA for the CDR3: TGTGCCAGCAGCTTGCCGGGACAGAGTTCTAACTATGGCTACACCTTC.

This chain links TRBV5-8 with TRBJ2-2, with TRBD2 matching over 7 bases. The junction had 4 bases not matched to a gene; V was cut back by 0 bases and J by 2 bases. Germline V CDR1 and CDR2: SGHTS, YDEGEE. The CDR3 is 16 amino acids. The CDR3 loop reads CASSLGAGLNTGELFF. The CDR3 nucleotides read TGTGCCAGCAGCTTGGGAGCGGGATTAAACACCGGGGAGCTGTTTTTT.

Remarks on this clone: At one end, the junction sequence differs from germline, possibly due to a read error. The rearrangement links TRBV4-3 to TRBJ2-1, with 11 bases fitting TRBD1. The CDR3 spans 14 residues. Germline V gives CDR1 LGHNA, CDR2 YSLEER. CDR3 bases: TGCGCCAGCAGCCAACGGACAGGGGGCGATCGGCCGCTCTTC. Translating gives CASSQRTGGDRPLF.

The chain employs TRBV5-1 and TRBJ2-7, with 9 bases that match TRBD1. The CDR3 is 15 residues long. Per germline, CDR1 SGHRS and CDR2 YFSETQ. With V trimmed by 2 bases and J by 7 bases, 10 bases remained unmatched. The CDR3 DNA reads TGCGCCAGCAGCTTAGAGAGACAGGGGGTAGGGGAGCAGTACTTC. Its protein product is CASSLERQGVGEQYF.

This clone was detected only a few times. CDR3 residues: CASSYDFEGVTYEQYF. The CDR3 nucleotides read TGTGCCAGCAGTTACGATTTTGAGGGTGTTACCTACGAGCAGTACTTC. The V gene is TRBV6-2 or TRBV6-3, the J gene TRBJ2-7, with TRBD2 as a possible D gene (5 bases). Germline lookup yields CDR1 MNHEY and CDR2 SVGEGT. Trimming removed 2 bases from V and 2 bases from J, with 16 bases in between. The CDR3 extends over 16 amino acids.

This sequence joins TRBV4-3 and TRBJ1-3, with D possibly matching TRBD1 (6 bases). The CDR3 contains 17 residues. Germline V lookup: CDR1 LGHNA, CDR2 YSLEER. Trimming cost V 0 bases and J 2 bases, with 14 bases left between them. The chain's CDR3 is CASSQDSGGGAGNTIYF. CDR3 bases: TGCGCCAGCAGCCAAGATAGCGGGGGGGGCGCTGGAAACACCATATATTTT.

J is TRBJ2-3 and V is TRBV2; 8 bases match TRBD1. The CDR3 contains 15 residues. After removal of 5 bases from V and 5 bases from J, the junction contained 9 bases not matched to a gene. Germline V gene sequence: CDR1 SNHLY, CDR2 FYNNEI. The CDR3 nucleotides are TGTGCCAGCAGTCAAGACAGGGGCGCTCAAGATACGCAGTATTTT. Translation: CASSQDRGAQDTQYF.

The chain links TRBV5-4 to TRBJ1-6, with D maybe TRBD1 (6 bases). The CDR3 has 17 amino acids. The germline V and J ends were trimmed by 0 bases and 6 bases, with 16 bases remaining between them. Germline assignment: CDR1 SGHNT and CDR2 YYREEE (reference sequence). CDR3: CASSLGGRGAGNSPLHF. As DNA, the CDR3 is TGTGCCAGCAGCTTGGGGGGCCGGGGGGCCGGTAATTCACCCCTCCACTTT.

The chain combines TRBV10-3 with TRBJ2-5; possible D gene TRBD2, 6 bases. Between the trimmed V and J ends, which lost 6 bases and 0 bases, there was a span of 11 bases. Germline V gives CDR1 ENHRY, CDR2 SYGVKD. The CDR3 loop spans 14 amino acids. This CDR3 is CAISRDSYQETQYF. CDR3 DNA: TGTGCCATCAGCCGGGACTCGTACCAAGAGACCCAGTACTTC.

The chain uses TRBV19 and TRBJ1-1, with a weak D call TRBD1 (5 bases). The CDR3 runs 14 residues. Trimming cost V 5 bases and J 5 bases, with 15 bases left between them. CDR1 and CDR2 from the germline V gene are LNHDA and SQIVND (reference sequence). Here the CDR3 DNA reads TGTGCCAGTAGTGCCGGCAGGGATGGTACTGAAGCTTTCTTT. The encoded protein is CASSAGRDGTEAFF.

This clone was found many times. V gene TRBV6-2 or TRBV6-3 combines with J gene TRBJ1-5; D is unclear. The CDR3 runs to 16 residues. Germline V CDR1 and CDR2: MNHEY, SVGEGT. V was trimmed by 6 bases and J by 4 bases, leaving 19 bases between them. The CDR3 reads CASSHGRGRGNQPQHF. For the CDR3, the DNA is TGTGCCAGCAGCCACGGAAGAGGTCGGGGTAATCAGCCCCAGCATTTT.

The rearrangement joins TRBV2 to TRBJ2-2; maybe TRBD1 (5 bases). The CDR3 loop spans 15 amino acids. Germline CDR1 SNHLY, CDR2 FYNNEI. Trimming removed 6 bases from V and 7 bases from J, with 18 bases in between. CDR3 DNA: TGTGCCAGCAGCCCCCTCAAGGGGCCTAGCGGGGAGCTGTTTTTT. Protein product: CASSPLKGPSGELFF.

The rearrangement uses TRBV6-5 and TRBJ1-6, with 8 bases lining up with TRBD1. Trimming took 6 bases from V and 10 from J; bases not matched to a gene: 5. The CDR3 loop spans 13 amino acids. The germline CDR1 and CDR2 sequences are MNHEY and SVGAGI. The CDR3 sequence is CASRGQGGSPLHF. The DNA for the CDR3 is TGTGCCAGCAGAGGACAGGGTGGGTCACCCCTCCACTTT.

This sequence joins TRBV19 and TRBJ1-1; D perhaps matches TRBD1 (6 bases). The germline V gene has CDR1 LNHDA and CDR2 SQIVND (reference sequence). The CDR3 has 16 residues. The V end was cut by 3 bases, the J end by 0 bases, with 14 bases between. This chain's CDR3 is CASSIGAGAVNTEAFF. The CDR3 region has the DNA TGTGCCAGTAGTATCGGCGCGGGGGCCGTGAACACTGAAGCTTTCTTT.

V is TRBV20-1 and J is TRBJ1-1; D gene ambiguous. This CDR3 comprises 11 residues. V lost 4 bases and J 1 base, leaving 4 bases between the germline ends. The germline gives CDR1 DFQATT, CDR2 SNEGSKA (reference sequence). The CDR3 spells CSAMRNTEAFF. The CDR3 DNA reads TGCAGTGCTATGAGGAACACTGAAGCTTTCTTT.

The V gene is TRBV9, the J gene TRBJ2-5; TRBD2 matches at 14 bases. Trimming at V came to 4 bases and at J to 4 bases, leaving 9 bases not matched to a gene. The CDR3 consists of 17 residues. Germline lookup yields CDR1 SGDLS and CDR2 YYNGEE. CDR3 region: CASSRGLAGGLGETQYF. The CDR3 region has the DNA TGTGCCAGCAGCAGAGGACTAGCGGGGGGCCTGGGAGAGACCCAGTACTTC.

The chain uses TRBV4-1 and TRBJ1-1; 7 bases fit TRBD1. Unmatched junction bases numbered 7, after V lost 0 bases and J lost 6 bases. The CDR3 covers 15 residues. CDR1 MGHRA and CDR2 YSYEKL come from the germline V gene. The CDR3 here is CASSQDFQQGPEAFF. In nucleotides, the CDR3 is TGCGCCAGCAGCCAAGATTTCCAACAGGGGCCTGAAGCTTTCTTT.

The gene calls are TRBV5-6 and TRBJ2-5; weak D call: TRBD1 (5 bases). Germline V lookup: CDR1 SGHDT, CDR2 YYEEEE. The CDR3 is 13 amino acids. Deletions cut 1 base from V and 5 bases from J, with 9 bases between. DNA for the CDR3: TGTGCCAGCAGCTTGAGGGGTGTGGAGACCCAGTACTTC. This encodes CASSLRGVETQYF. The complete variable domain, with remaining parts taken from reference TRBV5-6 and TRBJ2-5, reads DAGVTQSPTHLIKTRGQQVTLRCSPKSGHDTVSWYQQALGQGPQFIFQYYEEEERQRGNFPDRFSGHQFPNYSSELNVNALLLGDSALYLCASSLRGVETQYFGPGTRLLVL.

This chain joins TRBV10-3 and TRBJ1-6; 7 bases map to TRBD1. This CDR3 spans 13 amino acids. With 10 bases clipped from V and 7 bases from J, the junction kept 7 bases outside the gene matches. Germline CDR1 is ENHRY and CDR2 is SYGVKD. The CDR3 nucleotides are TGTGCCACCCTTGACAGGGTCAATTCACCCCTCCACTTT. Residues: CATLDRVNSPLHF.

The genes are TRBV11-2 and TRBJ1-1; the match to TRBD1 covers 8 bases. The CDR3 has 14 residues. Looked up from germline, CDR1 is SGHAT and CDR2 is FQNNGV. The ends lost 5 bases at V and 1 base at J; junction bases unmatched: 3. CDR3 in DNA: TGTGCCAGCAGCCAACAGGGGGGGAACACTGAAGCTTTCTTT. The encoded protein is CASSQQGGNTEAFF.

This clone was counted once. This chain links TRBV19 with TRBJ1-5; D is undetermined. CDR1 and CDR2 from the germline V gene are LNHDA and SQIVND (reference sequence). This CDR3 comprises 17 residues. V was clipped by 6 bases and J by 1 base, with 19 bases between them. The DNA for the CDR3 is TGTGCCAGTAGCCCTAGAGAGAAAATCCGAAGCAATCAGCCCCAGCATTTT. Translation gives CASSPREKIRSNQPQHF. The whole variable domain, filled in from reference TRBV19 and TRBJ1-5, reads DGGITQSPKYLFRKEGQNVTLSCEQNLNHDAMYWYRQDPGQGLRLIYYSQIVNDFQKGDIAEGYSVSREKKESFPLTVTSAQKNPTAFYLCASSPREKIRSNQPQHFGDGTRLSIL.

The rearrangement joins TRBV7-2 to TRBJ1-2; 10 nucleotides align to TRBD1. This CDR3 has 14 amino acids. Germline V gene sequence: CDR1 SGHTA, CDR2 FQGNSA. Losses at the gene ends were 4 bases for V and 2 bases for J; bases not matched to a gene: 1. CDR3 in amino acids: CASSWDRGNYGYTF. The CDR3 DNA reads as TGTGCCAGCAGCTGGGACAGGGGCAACTATGGCTACACCTTC.

The chain carries TRBV3-1 (or the pseudogene TRBV3-2) and TRBJ2-7; D might be TRBD2 (6 bases). Trimming took off 0 bases at V and 5 bases at J, with 14 bases between the two ends. The CDR3 contains 15 residues. Germline CDR1 reads LGHDT; CDR2 reads YNNKEL (reference sequence). The DNA for the CDR3 is TGTGCCAGCAGCCAAGATCGAGGAGGGAGACACGAGCAGTACTTC. It codes for CASSQDRGGRHEQYF.

The chain joins TRBV9 to TRBJ2-2; possibly TRBD2 for D (6 bases). V lost 4 bases and J 4 bases, leaving 14 bases between the germline ends. Germline CDR1 SGDLS, CDR2 YYNGEE. The CDR3 runs to 15 residues. CDR3 in amino acids: CASSLRTGVTGELFF. CDR3 bases: TGTGCCAGCAGCTTACGTACGGGGGTCACCGGGGAGCTGTTTTTT. Drawing the rest from reference TRBV9 and TRBJ2-2, the complete variable domain is DSGVTQTPKHLITATGQRVTLRCSPRSGDLSVYWYQQSLDQGLQFLIQYYNGEERAKGNILERFSAQQFPDLHSELNLSSLELGDSALYFCASSLRTGVTGELFFGEGSRLTVL.